Shown below are 23 T cell receptor beta chains from a single sample sequenced in a study of CD8+ T cells in alopecia areata (dated by TCRdb to about 2018). The library was built by means of the immunoSEQ multiplex PCR assay. To provide template for TCR sequencing, every sample had RNA extracted and reverse transcribed into cDNA. Held by TCRdb, this immuneACCESS table contains in-frame sequences only and omits some clones. Under half of the omission traces to an unresolved V gene where checked; the cause of the rest is unknown. A total of about 3,300 clones appear in this sample, approximately 80% of them only once. The ten top clones hold approximately 4.7% of the sample. The time point label of this sample denotes: 24 weeks on oral tofacitinib. The treatment or condition tag for this specimen amounts to: oral pan-JAK inhibitor, 5-10 mg twice daily. From alopecia areata patients, peripheral blood was collected along with lesional scalp punch biopsies.

This specimen was skin, taken at week 24, from a patient treated with tofacitinib. The receptors shown here come from a human donor with alopecia areata.

The gene calls are TRBV19 and TRBJ2-3; D unresolved. V was shortened by 5 bases and J by 4 bases, with 7 bases between the two germline ends. The CDR3 has 12 residues. The germline CDR1 and CDR2 sequences are LNHDA and SQIVND (reference sequence). This CDR3 reads CASSANADTQYF. CDR3 nucleotide sequence: TGTGCCAGTAGTGCCAACGCAGATACGCAGTATTTT.

The V and J genes are TRBV5-1 and TRBJ1-1, with 7 bases matching TRBD1. Germline V CDR1 and CDR2: SGHRS, YFSETQ. CDR3 size: 15 residues. Trimming took 4 bases from V and 1 from J; bases not matched to a gene: 7. In DNA form, the CDR3 reads TGCGCCAGCAGCCTTCGACAGGGCGCGAACACTGAAGCTTTCTTT. It codes for CASSLRQGANTEAFF. Using reference TRBV5-1 and TRBJ1-1 for the parts outside the CDR3, the full variable domain is KAGVTQTPRYLIKTRGQQVTLSCSPISGHRSVSWYQQTPGQGLQFLFEYFSETQRNKGNFPGRFSGRQFSNSRSEMNVSTLELGDSALYLCASSLRQGANTEAFFGQGTRLTVV.

This chain connects TRBV27 to TRBJ1-2; 7 nucleotides agree with TRBD1. The CDR3 totals 17 residues. Germline CDR1 and CDR2: MNHEY and SMNVEV (reference sequence). After removal of 6 bases from V and 4 bases from J, the junction contained 17 bases not matched to a gene. DNA of the CDR3: TGTGCCAGCAGCTTTAGAGGTGCCTTTAGACAGGGCTATGGCTACACCTTC. Translation gives CASSFRGAFRQGYGYTF.

This clone has just a few counts. This chain joins TRBV2 and TRBJ2-1; tentatively, D is TRBD2 (5 bases). Trimming pared 8 bases from V and 10 bases from J, leaving 15 bases between. Germline values: CDR1 SNHLY, CDR2 FYNNEI. The CDR3 is 12 residues long. As DNA, the CDR3 is TGTGCCAGCTTTGGGCCGCCGGGAGAGCAGTTCTTC. It codes for CASFGPPGEQFF.

The genes are TRBV6-5 and TRBJ2-3; TRBD1 might be the D (5 bases). The CDR3 loop spans 13 amino acids. Trimming cost V 10 bases and J 3 bases, with 14 bases left between them. Germline V gene sequence: CDR1 MNHEY, CDR2 SVGAGI. The DNA for the CDR3 is TGTGCCACCAGGGTTTTAGTTACAGATACGCAGTATTTT. As protein: CATRVLVTDTQYF.

The chain has TRBV2 and TRBJ2-7; 7 nucleotides line up with TRBD2. This CDR3 has 17 amino acids. J was trimmed by 5 bases and V by 3 bases; bases with no gene match: 16. The germline gives CDR1 SNHLY, CDR2 FYNNEI. The CDR3 loop reads CASSDGLGLDERDEQYF. The CDR3 coding sequence is TGTGCCAGCAGTGATGGGCTTGGACTAGATGAACGCGACGAGCAGTACTTC.

The genes are TRBV30 and TRBJ1-2; D not resolved. Germline V gene data show CDR1 as GTSNPN and CDR2 as SVGIG (reference sequence). The V end lost 5 bases, the J end lost 4 bases, and 23 bases lay between the germline ends. The CDR3 runs 16 residues. CDR3 protein: CAWWEMCYRKTYGYTF. The CDR3 nucleotides are TGTGCCTGGTGGGAAATGTGTTATAGAAAGACCTATGGCTACACCTTC.

The chain's CDR3 is CASSSDPPGLQSRANVLTF. The CDR3 DNA follows: TGTGCCAGCAGTTCGGATCCTCCTGGGCTACAAAGTCGGGCCAACGTCCTGACTTTC. This sequence joins TRBV27 and TRBJ2-6; D not resolved. V was shortened by 4 bases and J by 5 bases, with 24 bases between the two germline ends. CDR1 is MNHEY and CDR2 is SMNVEV in the germline V gene (reference sequence). The CDR3 runs to 19 residues.

The CDR3 DNA is TGTGCCAGCAGCCGCTTGGGCGAGTATTACGAGCAGTACTTC. Its protein is CASSRLGEYYEQYF. This chain links TRBV13 with TRBJ2-7; D is unresolved. The CDR3 has 14 amino acids. CDR1 is PRHDT, CDR2 FYEKMQ, per germline (reference sequence). Deletions cut 5 bases from V and 4 bases from J, with 15 bases between.

The chain employs TRBV4-1 and TRBJ2-3, with 7 bases fitting TRBD2. This CDR3 comprises 15 residues. Losses at the gene ends were 2 bases for V and 2 bases for J; bases not matched to a gene: 4. Looked up from germline, CDR1 is MGHRA and CDR2 is YSYEKL. The CDR3 sequence is CASSQQAGPTDTQYF. The CDR3 region has the DNA TGCGCCAGCAGCCAACAAGCGGGGCCCACAGATACGCAGTATTTT.

This clone was detected only a few times. Here the CDR3 reads CASSPLTGTVGGEAFF. CDR3 nucleotides: TGTGCCAGCAGTCCTCTGACTGGGACAGTCGGGGGAGAAGCTTTCTTT. This chain uses TRBV28 with TRBJ1-1, with 7 positions matching TRBD1. Germline V lookup: CDR1 MDHEN, CDR2 SYDVKM. The CDR3 is 16 residues long. V trimming: 5 bases; J trimming: 8 bases; junction bases outside the gene matches: 17.

In this sample, this clone turned up once. The genes are TRBV18 and TRBJ2-4, with 9 bases fitting TRBD2. The length of the CDR3 is 19 residues. With 3 bases clipped from V and 6 bases from J, the junction kept 18 bases outside the gene matches. From germline, CDR1 is KGHSH and CDR2 LQKENI. Written as DNA, the CDR3 is TGTGCCAGCTCACCTCCAGCGGGGGGTACCCTTGGGCCGGGAAACATTCAGTACTTC. It encodes CASSPPAGGTLGPGNIQYF.

The chain couples TRBV18 to TRBJ2-3; unclear D gene. Germline-derived CDR1 and CDR2 are KGHSH and LQKENI. Trimming removed 6 bases from V and 6 bases from J, with 13 bases in between. CDR3 size: 13 residues. The CDR3 coding sequence is TGTGCCAGCTCCCGACCTCAGCCGGATACGCAGTATTTT. Protein sequence: CASSRPQPDTQYF.

This clone was seen just once. The CDR3, as DNA: TGTGCCAGCAGCCCGCAGAGGGGGTTCGGGACGTCCTACGAGCAGTACTTC. It translates to CASSPQRGFGTSYEQYF. The chain is built from TRBV11-3 and TRBJ2-7, with D perhaps matching TRBD1 (6 bases). This CDR3 comprises 17 residues. The V end lost 5 bases, the J end lost 1 base, and 21 bases lay between the germline ends. The germline CDR1 and CDR2 sequences are SGHNT and YENEEA.

The chain couples TRBV10-3 to TRBJ2-2; D is possibly TRBD2 (5 bases). Trimming pared 0 bases from V and 0 bases from J, leaving 8 bases between. Germline V lookup: CDR1 ENHRY, CDR2 SYGVKD. The CDR3 has 16 residues. The CDR3 spells CAISESASSNTGELFF. CDR3 bases: TGTGCCATCAGTGAGTCGGCTAGCTCGAACACCGGGGAGCTGTTTTTT.

This clone has more than one count but fewer than ten. The chain carries TRBV4-1 and TRBJ1-2; TRBD1 might be the D (5 bases). Germline V CDR1 and CDR2: MGHRA, YSYEKL. Trimming removed 4 bases from V and 1 base from J, with 13 bases in between. This CDR3 contains 15 residues. CDR3 in DNA: TGCGCCAGCAGCCTTTCCGGACACGATAACTATGGCTACACCTTC. Encoded protein: CASSLSGHDNYGYTF.

The gene calls are TRBV29-1 and TRBJ1-1; TRBD1 aligns across 8 bases. The germline V gene encodes CDR1 SQVTM and CDR2 ANQGSEA. Germline trimming cut 6 bases from V and 3 bases from J; bases unmatched to any gene: 6. There are 13 residues in the CDR3. The CDR3 loop is CSVGQGSHTEAFF. The DNA of the CDR3 is TGCAGCGTCGGACAGGGTTCCCACACTGAAGCTTTCTTT.

The chain recombines TRBV7-2 with TRBJ1-5, with TRBD1 matching 7 bases. Germline-derived CDR1 and CDR2 are SGHTA and FQGNSA. CDR3 length equals 14 residues. The junction had 6 bases not matched to a gene; V was cut back by 5 bases and J by 5 bases. The CDR3, as DNA: TGTGCCAGCAGCGACCGGGACAGCTATCAGCCCCAGCATTTT. Protein: CASSDRDSYQPQHF.

The rearrangement uses TRBV11-2 and TRBJ2-7, with TRBD2 matching 7 bases. Germline trimming cut 5 bases from V and 0 bases from J; bases unmatched to any gene: 7. The length of the CDR3 is 15 residues. Germline V gene data show CDR1 as SGHAT and CDR2 as FQNNGV. CDR3 coding DNA: TGTGCCAGCAGCCCCCTAGCGGTGAGCTCCTACGAGCAGTACTTC. Translation gives CASSPLAVSSYEQYF. The variable domain in full, with the rest retrieved from reference TRBV11-2 and TRBJ2-7, is EAGVAQSPRYKIIEKRQSVAFWCNPISGHATLYWYQQILGQGPKLLIQFQNNGVVDDSQLPKDRFSAERLKGVDSTLKIQPAKLEDSAVYLCASSPLAVSSYEQYFGPGTRLTVT.

The rearrangement joins TRBV10-1 to TRBJ1-2; unclear D gene. Looked up from germline, CDR1 is WNHNN and CDR2 is SYGVQD (reference sequence). Trimming left V 2 bases short and J 5 bases short, with 9 bases between. The CDR3 contains 13 residues. CDR3 in amino acids: CASSEGRAYGYTF. CDR3 nucleotides: TGCGCCAGCAGTGAGGGGCGCGCATATGGCTACACCTTC.

The rearrangement links TRBV29-1 to TRBJ1-1; 8 bases match TRBD1. In germline, CDR1 is SQVTM, CDR2 ANQGSEA. The CDR3 is 14 residues long. V lost 3 bases, J lost 10 bases, and 13 bases stayed unmatched. The chain's CDR3 is CSVDFPGGASPAFF. The CDR3 DNA reads TGCAGCGTTGATTTTCCAGGGGGCGCAAGCCCAGCTTTCTTT.

The CDR3 DNA reads as TGTGCCAGCAGGTTAGGATATAGCAATCAGCCCCAGCATTTT. It specifies CASRLGYSNQPQHF. The V gene is TRBV2, the J gene TRBJ1-5; no clear D. The V end lost 6 bases, the J end lost 0 bases, and 9 bases lay between the germline ends. The germline V gene encodes CDR1 SNHLY and CDR2 FYNNEI. This CDR3 has 14 amino acids.

The V gene is TRBV21-1, the J gene TRBJ1-5; TRBD1 was called by the table and not checked on the DNA. TRBV21-1 is designated a pseudogene. The CDR3 is made up of 12 amino acids. The CDR3 coding sequence is TGTGCCAGCAGCCCCAGGGTCCAGCCCCAGCATTTT. It translates to CASSPRVQPQHF.